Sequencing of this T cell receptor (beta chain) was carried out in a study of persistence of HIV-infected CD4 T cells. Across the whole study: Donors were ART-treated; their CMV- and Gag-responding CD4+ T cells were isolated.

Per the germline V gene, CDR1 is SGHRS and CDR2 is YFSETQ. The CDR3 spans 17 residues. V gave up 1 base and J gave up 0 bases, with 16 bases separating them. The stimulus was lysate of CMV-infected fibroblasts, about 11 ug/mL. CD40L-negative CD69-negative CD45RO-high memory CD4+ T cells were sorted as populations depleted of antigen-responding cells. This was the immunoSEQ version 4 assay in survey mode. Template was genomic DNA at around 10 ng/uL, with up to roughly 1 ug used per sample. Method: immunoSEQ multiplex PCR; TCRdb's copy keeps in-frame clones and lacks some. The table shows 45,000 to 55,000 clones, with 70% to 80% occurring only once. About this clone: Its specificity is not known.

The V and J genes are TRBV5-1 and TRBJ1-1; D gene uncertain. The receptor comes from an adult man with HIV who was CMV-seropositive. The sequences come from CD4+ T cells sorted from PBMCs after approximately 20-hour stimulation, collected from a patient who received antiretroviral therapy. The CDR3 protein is CASSLFPFKGMNTEAFF. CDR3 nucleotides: TGCGCCAGCAGCTTGTTTCCCTTTAAAGGGATGAACACTGAAGCTTTCTTT.